This T cell receptor beta chain originates from a study of T-cell memory formation after mild COVID-19. Germline assignment: CDR1 MNHEY and CDR2 SVGEGT. This CDR3 has 14 residues. The ends lost 6 bases at V and 7 bases at J; junction bases unmatched: 6. Each CDR3 protein gets one entry after TCRdb re-called the 5' RACE reads with MiXCR. The sample includes 470,000 or so distinct CDR3 sequences, more than 15% of them seen just once. J is TRBJ2-1 and V is TRBV6-2 or TRBV6-3; TRBD1 aligns across 10 bases. Sequencing used PBMCs or a T cell subset sorted from them (not recorded which). This receptor was obtained from a man aged 18 to 30 who had mild COVID-19 (a few samples of this study predate the infection). Cell type and time point are not known. The CDR3 region is CASRPRDRGNEQFF. The DNA for the CDR3 is TGTGCCAGCAGACCTCGGGACAGGGGTAATGAGCAGTTCTTC.